Presented here are 30 T cell receptor beta chains from one specimen sequenced in a study of radiotherapy plus CTLA-4 blockade in lung cancer. The method was immunoSEQ multiplex PCR; TCRdb's version includes in-frame clones alone and lacks a portion of them. The sample holds approximately 53,000 clones; roughly 84% are singletons and the top ten take roughly a quarter. The sequenced sample was peripheral blood, obtained from a patient treated with radiotherapy plus ipilimumab. The source of these receptors is a human donor with non-small cell lung cancer whose response to radiotherapy plus ipilimumab could not be evaluated.

This chain joins TRBV28 and TRBJ2-1; 8 nucleotides agree with TRBD1. V was clipped by 6 bases and J by 6 bases; unmatched bases: 10. Germline V CDR1 and CDR2: MDHEN, SYDVKM. This CDR3 is built from 15 residues. The CDR3 reads CASRPGQGRSNEQFF. In nucleotides, the CDR3 is TGTGCCAGCAGGCCCGGACAGGGCCGTTCCAATGAGCAGTTCTTC.

The rearrangement uses TRBV4-2 and TRBJ1-4; a possible D gene is TRBD1 (6 bases). Trimming removed 0 bases from V and 0 bases from J, with 14 bases in between. This CDR3 has 18 amino acids. CDR1 is LGHNA and CDR2 is YNFKEQ in the germline V gene. The CDR3 is CASSQEHRESATNEKLFF. In nucleotides, the CDR3 is TGTGCCAGCAGCCAAGAGCACAGGGAGAGTGCAACTAATGAAAAACTGTTTTTT.

In this sample, this clone turned up once. CDR3 in DNA: TGTGCCAGCAGTTCTATAGCGGGAGGGATCAATGAGCAGTTCTTC. It encodes CASSSIAGGINEQFF. The J gene is TRBJ2-1, the V gene TRBV6-5, with 11 positions matching TRBD2. Germline CDR1 is MNHEY and CDR2 is SVGAGI. V lost 4 bases, J lost 6 bases, and 5 bases stayed unmatched. The CDR3 is 15 residues long.

The chain combines TRBV4-3 with TRBJ1-1; perhaps TRBD1 as D (6 bases). Trimming shortened V by 0 bases and J by 4 bases, and 12 bases separated the two germline ends. The CDR3 covers 15 residues. Germline V gene lookup returns CDR1 LGHNA and CDR2 YSLEER. As DNA, the CDR3 is TGCGCCAGCAGCCAAGACCGAGGGGGGGGCACTGAAGCTTTCTTT. Amino acids: CASSQDRGGGTEAFF.

The gene calls are TRBV27 and TRBJ2-1; 11 bases match TRBD2. V lost 5 bases and J lost 9; bases outside the gene matches: 12. The CDR3 sequence is 16 residues long. CDR1 and CDR2 (germline): MNHEY, SMNVEV (reference sequence). CDR3 nucleotides: TGTGCCAGCAGTAAGCCCCCACTAGCGGGAGTGCCTGAGCAGTTCTTC. As protein: CASSKPPLAGVPEQFF.

This clone was seen just once. The rearrangement joins TRBV9 to TRBJ2-5; the match to TRBD1 covers 8 bases. The V and J ends lost 3 bases and 5 bases, in that order; junction bases with no gene match: 9. Germline V gene sequence: CDR1 SGDLS, CDR2 YYNGEE. CDR3 size: 15 residues. This chain's CDR3 is CASSASGTGWETQYF. The CDR3 coding sequence is TGTGCCAGCAGCGCGTCCGGGACAGGTTGGGAGACCCAGTACTTC.

V usage is TRBV7-9 and J usage is TRBJ2-7; 9 nucleotides agree with TRBD2. Germline trimming cut 3 bases from V and 6 bases from J; bases unmatched to any gene: 9. Germline CDR1 is SEHNR and CDR2 is FQNEAQ (reference sequence). The CDR3 has 15 amino acids. The CDR3 bases are TGTGCCAGCAGCTTTGCCGCGGGAGGGCCTTCCGAGCAGTACTTC. Amino acid sequence: CASSFAAGGPSEQYF.

This chain connects TRBV5-1 to TRBJ2-1, with TRBD1 matching over 11 bases. CDR1 is SGHRS and CDR2 is YFSETQ in the germline V gene. The V gene end was trimmed by 3 bases and the J gene end by 4 bases; junction bases not matched to a gene: 9. The CDR3 runs to 17 residues. This chain's CDR3 is CASSSIYGDRGYNEQFF. The CDR3 DNA sequence: TGCGCCAGCAGCTCCATATACGGGGACAGGGGGTACAATGAGCAGTTCTTC.

The gene calls are TRBV27 and TRBJ2-1, with 8 bases lining up with TRBD2. The junction had 5 bases not matched to a gene; V was cut back by 1 base and J by 6 bases. The CDR3 extends over 15 amino acids. The germline V gene encodes CDR1 MNHEY and CDR2 SMNVEV (reference sequence). In DNA form, the CDR3 reads TGTGCCAGCAGTTTATTGGCTAGCGGGCCCAATGAGCAGTTCTTC. It translates to CASSLLASGPNEQFF.

The chain links TRBV7-8 to TRBJ2-4; TRBD1 matches at 7 bases. Germline V CDR1 and CDR2: SGHVS, FQNEAQ. The CDR3 is 15 residues long. After removal of 1 base from V and 6 bases from J, the junction contained 6 bases not matched to a gene. In nucleotides, the CDR3 is TGTGCCAGCAGCTTAGAGGGCAGGGGGTTAAACATTCAGTACTTC. Its translation: CASSLEGRGLNIQYF.

V usage is TRBV6-5 and J usage is TRBJ1-1; D might be TRBD1 (5 bases). CDR1 is MNHEY and CDR2 is SVGAGI in the germline V gene. This CDR3 spans 12 amino acids. Trimming shortened V by 5 bases and J by 5 bases, and 9 bases separated the two germline ends. CDR3 in DNA: TGTGCCAGCAGTCGGGGGTTGACTGAAGCTTTCTTT. Residues: CASSRGLTEAFF.

This rearrangement joins TRBV6-5 to TRBJ2-1, with TRBD2 identical over 9 bases. The J segment lost 6 bases and the V segment lost 6 bases, leaving 9 bases of the junction unmatched. The CDR3 has 15 amino acids. Germline assignment: CDR1 MNHEY and CDR2 SVGAGI. The chain's CDR3 is CASSFLAGVSNEQFF. CDR3 nucleotides: TGTGCCAGCAGCTTTTTAGCGGGAGTAAGCAATGAGCAGTTCTTC.

The chain carries TRBV5-4 and TRBJ2-5; a possible D gene is TRBD1 (5 bases). The CDR3 has 15 residues. V dropped 0 bases and J dropped 3 bases, with 12 bases sitting between them. CDR1 is SGHNT, CDR2 YYREEE, per germline (reference sequence). The CDR3 sequence is CASSLDQGQKETQYF. CDR3 sequence (DNA): TGTGCCAGCAGCTTGGATCAGGGCCAGAAAGAGACCCAGTACTTC.

The J gene is TRBJ2-3, the V gene TRBV5-1; D remains unclear. V lost 4 bases to trimming and J lost 0 bases, with 6 bases between them. Germline V lookup: CDR1 SGHRS, CDR2 YFSETQ. The CDR3 totals 13 residues. The CDR3 bases are TGCGCCAGCAGCCGGCGGAGCACAGATACGCAGTATTTT. Translated, it gives CASSRRSTDTQYF.

This clone has more than one count but fewer than ten. The chain joins TRBV28 to TRBJ2-3; TRBD1 matches at 9 bases. Looked up from germline, CDR1 is MDHEN and CDR2 is SYDVKM. This CDR3 spans 14 amino acids. The V and J ends lost 2 bases and 8 bases, in that order; junction bases with no gene match: 5. The CDR3 is CASSLGTGSLTQYF. Here the CDR3 DNA reads TGTGCCAGCAGTTTAGGGACAGGGTCCCTTACGCAGTATTTT.

This chain uses TRBV9 with TRBJ1-5; the match to TRBD1 covers 7 bases. The J segment lost 4 bases and the V segment lost 3 bases, leaving 7 bases of the junction unmatched. The CDR3 consists of 15 residues. Germline-derived CDR1 and CDR2 are SGDLS and YYNGEE. In DNA form, the CDR3 reads TGTGCCAGCAGCGGCCGGGACAGACCAAATCAGCCCCAGCATTTT. It specifies CASSGRDRPNQPQHF.

CDR3 region: CASAKGDREGYTF. CDR3 sequence (DNA): TGTGCTAGTGCCAAAGGGGACAGGGAAGGCTACACCTTC. The chain carries TRBV12-5 and TRBJ1-2, with 9 bases that match TRBD1. Per germline, CDR1 LGHNT and CDR2 FRNRAP. V trimming: 7 bases; J trimming: 8 bases; junction bases outside the gene matches: 8. The CDR3 contains 13 residues.

A note on this clone: Other DNA sequences in this specimen translate into the identical CDR3. This chain's CDR3 is CASSFPPGQGSGRHYGYTF. The CDR3 DNA reads TGTGCCAGCAGCTTTCCTCCCGGACAGGGCAGCGGCCGACACTATGGCTACACCTTC. This chain connects TRBV5-4 to TRBJ1-2; 8 bases are a match to TRBD1. J lost 3 bases, V lost 2 bases, and 18 bases had no gene match. CDR3 length: 19 residues. Germline V gene lookup returns CDR1 SGHNT and CDR2 YYREEE (reference sequence).

This clone is medium-sized (0.01 to 0.1%). The V call is TRBV19, the J call TRBJ2-7, with 8 nucleotides matching TRBD2. The CDR3 spans 14 residues. The germline V gene encodes CDR1 LNHDA and CDR2 SQIVND (reference sequence). Trimming took 3 bases from V and 7 from J; bases not matched to a gene: 8. CDR3 coding DNA: TGTGCCAGTAGTATGGGAGCGGGAGTAGGTGAGCAGTACTTC. Translation: CASSMGAGVGEQYF.

This rearrangement joins TRBV5-8 to TRBJ1-5; TRBD1 agrees at 8 bases. The trim removed 4 bases at V and 7 bases at J, leaving 7 bases unmatched. Germline CDR1 is SGHTS and CDR2 is YDEGEE. The CDR3 is made up of 14 amino acids. The CDR3: CASSQDRAGQPQHF. CDR3 nucleotides: TGTGCCAGCAGCCAGGACAGGGCGGGACAGCCCCAGCATTTT.

The CDR3 region is CASSHAIGTSGRNYEQYF. DNA for the CDR3: TGCGCCAGCAGCCACGCCATAGGGACTAGCGGAAGAAACTACGAGCAGTACTTC. The chain employs TRBV4-3 and TRBJ2-7; 11 bases map to TRBD2. This CDR3 spans 18 amino acids. Germline V CDR1 and CDR2: LGHNA, YSLEER. Trimming took 3 bases from V and 3 from J; bases not matched to a gene: 13.

V usage is TRBV18 and J usage is TRBJ2-2; D is perhaps TRBD2 (5 bases). V lost 3 bases to trimming and J lost 6 bases, with 20 bases between them. Germline lookup yields CDR1 KGHSH and CDR2 LQKENI. CDR3 length: 17 amino acids. In DNA form, the CDR3 reads TGTGCCAGCTCACCGGTTGTTCGGGCGCTCGGGGCCGGGGAGCTGTTTTTT. This translates into CASSPVVRALGAGELFF.

V gene TRBV28 combines with J gene TRBJ2-1, with TRBD2 identical over 12 bases. After removal of 5 bases from V and 5 bases from J, the junction contained 1 base not matched to a gene. This CDR3 region has 14 residues. Looked up from germline, CDR1 is MDHEN and CDR2 is SYDVKM. CDR3 sequence (DNA): TGTGCCAGCAGTAGACTAGCGGGAGACAATGAGCAGTTCTTC. It is translated as CASSRLAGDNEQFF.

This clone was seen a few times. V usage is TRBV4-3 and J usage is TRBJ1-5; 7 bases fit TRBD1. Germline CDR1 reads LGHNA; CDR2 reads YSLEER. The CDR3 is made up of 16 amino acids. V lost 1 base and J lost 2; bases outside the gene matches: 5. Here the CDR3 DNA reads TGCGCCAGCAGCCAAGTTGCAGGGGGAGGCAATCAGCCCCAGCATTTT. This translates into CASSQVAGGGNQPQHF.

This chain joins TRBV5-1 and TRBJ2-1; 11 nucleotides agree with TRBD2. CDR1 is SGHRS and CDR2 is YFSETQ in the germline V gene. With V trimmed by 1 base and J by 5 bases, 5 bases remained unmatched. The CDR3 spans 16 residues. The CDR3 is CASSLYRGLADNEQFF. CDR3 in DNA: TGCGCCAGCAGCTTGTACCGGGGACTAGCGGACAATGAGCAGTTCTTC.

This clone was detected once. V usage is TRBV2 and J usage is TRBJ2-2; 15 bases are shared with TRBD2. The CDR3 consists of 16 residues. V was clipped by 5 bases and J by 6 bases; unmatched bases: 4. Germline CDR1 reads SNHLY; CDR2 reads FYNNEI. As DNA, the CDR3 is TGTGCCAGCAGTCCAGGGACTAGCGGGAGGTCCGGGGAGCTGTTTTTT. Protein sequence: CASSPGTSGRSGELFF. Complete variable domain (other parts from reference TRBV2 and TRBJ2-2): EPEVTQTPSHQVTQMGQEVILRCVPISNHLYFYWYRQILGQKVEFLVSFYNNEISEKSEIFDDQFSVERPDGSNFTLKIRSTKLEDSAMYFCASSPGTSGRSGELFFGEGSRLTVL.

The chain carries TRBV9 and TRBJ1-3, with 10 bases lining up with TRBD1. The germline V gene encodes CDR1 SGDLS and CDR2 YYNGEE. V gave up 5 bases and J gave up 2 bases; unmatched junction bases: 4. The CDR3 runs 15 residues. CDR3 protein: CASRPGTGAGNTIYF. The CDR3 coding sequence is TGTGCCAGCAGACCAGGGACAGGGGCTGGAAACACCATATATTTT.

The chain has TRBV5-4 and TRBJ1-5; maybe TRBD1 (6 bases). Germline-derived CDR1 and CDR2 are SGHNT and YYREEE (reference sequence). CDR3 length: 15 amino acids. Trimming stripped 0 bases from V and 6 bases from J, with 13 bases between. CDR3 sequence (DNA): TGTGCCAGCAGCTTGGGACCGACAGGCAGTCAGCCCCAGCATTTT. Residues: CASSLGPTGSQPQHF. The whole variable domain, filled in from reference TRBV5-4 and TRBJ1-5, reads ETGVTQSPTHLIKTRGQQVTLRCSSQSGHNTVSWYQQALGQGPQFIFQYYREEENGRGNFPPRFSGLQFPNYSSELNVNALELDDSALYLCASSLGPTGSQPQHFGDGTRLSIL.

This clone was recorded a few times. The J gene is TRBJ2-3, the V gene TRBV4-1, with D perhaps TRBD1 (6 bases). Germline V gives CDR1 MGHRA, CDR2 YSYEKL. CDR3 length: 14 amino acids. Trimming shortened V by 3 bases and J by 5 bases, and 12 bases separated the two germline ends. CDR3 DNA sequence: TGCGCCAGCAGCCACGCACAGGGATTAGATACGCAGTATTTT. Protein product: CASSHAQGLDTQYF.

The gene calls are TRBV28 and TRBJ1-2, with D perhaps matching TRBD1 (5 bases). The CDR3 totals 15 residues. Trimming took off 4 bases at V and 4 bases at J, with 16 bases between the two ends. Per the germline V gene, CDR1 is MDHEN and CDR2 is SYDVKM. This CDR3 reads CASSSRDSRSYGYTF. The CDR3 DNA reads as TGTGCCAGCAGTTCTCGGGACTCCAGATCCTATGGCTACACCTTC.